Below, 3 T cell receptor beta chains from the same sample are listed, as sequenced in a study of blood T cell repertoires in COVID-19. Assay: immunoSEQ multiplex PCR; the TCRdb copy retains only in-frame clones and omits some. Of about 270,000 clones in the sample, 75% to 95% were seen once. Sequenced sample: PBMCs or T cells enriched from blood (not recorded which). All receptors come from a man aged 35-49 years who had been exposed to COVID-19.

In its sample, this clone was seen a few times. This sequence joins TRBV28 and TRBJ1-5; possibly TRBD1 for D (6 bases). The germline V gene has CDR1 MDHEN and CDR2 SYDVKM. Trimming took off 5 bases at V and 5 bases at J, with 16 bases between the two ends. This CDR3 has 15 amino acids. The CDR3 is CASSSGQRLDQPQHF. CDR3 DNA sequence: TGTGCCAGCAGTAGTGGACAGCGGCTAGATCAGCCCCAGCATTTT.

This chain uses TRBV4-1 with TRBJ2-7; the D gene is possibly TRBD1 (5 bases). The germline V and J ends were trimmed by 0 bases and 2 bases, with 14 bases remaining between them. This CDR3 has 16 amino acids. The V gene's germline CDR1 is MGHRA and CDR2 YSYEKL. The CDR3 DNA is TGCGCCAGCAGCCAAGAGTCGTCAGGGTTTCCCTACGAGCAGTACTTC. The encoded protein is CASSQESSGFPYEQYF.

The chain joins TRBV9 to TRBJ1-2; 10 bases are a match to TRBD1. The germline CDR1 and CDR2 sequences are SGDLS and YYNGEE. The V gene end was trimmed by 4 bases and the J gene end by 8 bases; junction bases not matched to a gene: 17. This CDR3 spans 17 amino acids. CDR3 in amino acids: CASSNSGTGESGKGYTF. Here the CDR3 DNA reads TGTGCCAGCAGCAACTCCGGGACAGGGGAATCAGGGAAGGGCTACACCTTC. The variable domain in full, completed from reference TRBV9 and TRBJ1-2, reads DSGVTQTPKHLITATGQRVTLRCSPRSGDLSVYWYQQSLDQGLQFLIQYYNGEERAKGNILERFSAQQFPDLHSELNLSSLELGDSALYFCASSNSGTGESGKGYTFGSGTRLTVV.